These 28 T cell receptor beta chains came from one sample sequenced in a study of T cell clonality in common variable immunodeficiency. Measured with immunoSEQ multiplex PCR; TCRdb has only the in-frame clones, and not every one. There are about 34,000 clones in the sample, none observed a single time. The material sequenced was peripheral blood mononuclear cells. These receptors came from a person between 18 and 69 years old in good health.

This clone was seen at least ten times. The CDR3 end is not reached by the read, which stops 3 residues before it; the germline J gene fills it in. The chain carries TRBV20-1 and TRBJ1-2; 7 bases fit TRBD1. The CDR3 consists of 13 residues. The trim removed 3 bases at V and 6 bases at J, leaving 7 bases unmatched. Germline-derived CDR1 and CDR2 are DFQATT and SNEGSKA (reference sequence). The CDR3 protein is CSARVQGKDGYTF. The DNA read from the CDR3 is TGCAGTGCTAGGGTACAGGGGAAGGATGGC.

This clone was observed at least ten times. The CDR3 end falls 3 residues outside the read, so it is completed with the germline J gene. This rearrangement joins TRBV29-1 to TRBJ2-1; no firm D call. Germline CDR1 reads SQVTM; CDR2 reads ANQGSEA. The CDR3 extends over 11 amino acids. The CDR3 sequence is CRAVTYNEQFF. CDR3 DNA (partial): TGCAGGGCTGTTACCTACAATGAG.

This clone was counted ten times or more. The read falls 3 residues short of the CDR3 end, and the missing part is taken from the germline J gene. The chain couples TRBV10-3 to TRBJ1-5; D gene ambiguous. Germline V CDR1 and CDR2: ENHRY, SYGVKD. The CDR3 totals 17 residues. V lost 0 bases to trimming and J lost 2 bases, with 14 bases between them. Partial CDR3 DNA: TGTGCCATCAGTGAGTCGGGCAGCCTCTTGGGCAATCAGCCC. Amino acids: CAISESGSLLGNQP. The CDR3, in full, reads CAISESGSLLGNQPQHF.

This clone was detected only a few times. CDR3 sequence: CASSPLGTSGSGEQFF. The sequenced part of the CDR3 DNA is TGTGCCAGCTCACCACTGGGGACTAGCGGGAGCGGTGAG. The V gene is TRBV18, the J gene TRBJ2-1, with 14 positions matching TRBD2. The read halts 3 residues ahead of the CDR3 end, with the missing end drawn from the germline J gene. This CDR3 comprises 16 residues. In germline, CDR1 is KGHSH, CDR2 LQKENI. J gave up 9 bases and V 1 base, and 5 bases lay outside the gene matches.

The table lists this clone with many counts. The sequence runs out 3 residues before the end of the CDR3; the remainder is reconstructed from the germline J gene. The chain is built from TRBV6-1 and TRBJ2-1, with TRBD2 matching over 8 bases. The CDR3 consists of 16 residues. From germline, CDR1 is MNHNS and CDR2 SASEGT. The V gene end was trimmed by 1 base and the J gene end by 4 bases; junction bases not matched to a gene: 6. The CDR3 here is CASSEGWLAGYNEQFF. CDR3 DNA (partial): TGTGCCAGCAGTGAAGGGTGGCTAGCGGGTTACAATGAG.

This clone was counted many times. From the germline J gene comes the end of the CDR3, since the read stops 3 residues before it. J is TRBJ1-4 and V is TRBV7-8, with 7 bases that match TRBD1. Trimming took 6 bases from V and 6 from J; bases not matched to a gene: 7. Germline loops: CDR1 SGHVS, CDR2 FQNEAQ. The CDR3 sequence is 14 residues long. Incomplete CDR3 DNA: TGTGCCAGCAGTATCGGGACAGAAGATGAAAAA. Protein product: CASSIGTEDEK. The CDR3 in full is CASSIGTEDEKLFF.

This clone has ten or more counts. The read ends 3 residues early relative to the CDR3; the germline J gene fills the gap. The J gene is TRBJ2-7, the V gene TRBV28; 8 nucleotides match TRBD1. CDR3 length: 14 amino acids. Trimming took 8 bases from V and 1 from J; bases not matched to a gene: 7. Germline V gives CDR1 MDHEN, CDR2 SYDVKM. CDR3 DNA (partial): TGTGCCAGCCAACCCCGGGACAGGTCCTACGAG. This sequence encodes CASQPRDRSYE. The CDR3 in full is CASQPRDRSYEQYF.

This clone was seen many times. The read stops 3 residues short of the end of the CDR3; the missing end is completed from the germline J gene. The chain has TRBV19 and TRBJ2-6; 10 bases match TRBD1. V dropped 1 base and J dropped 1; count of bases not matched to a gene: 1. CDR3 length: 17 amino acids. The germline CDR1 and CDR2 sequences are LNHDA and SQIVND (reference sequence). The CDR3 sequence: CASSIGTGGSGANVLTF. The part of the CDR3 DNA that was read is TGTGCCAGTAGTATAGGGACAGGGGGATCTGGGGCCAACGTC.

This clone was observed at least ten times. The CDR3 is cut off 3 residues early in the read; its end comes from the germline J gene. The genes are TRBV5-1 and TRBJ2-5; perhaps TRBD2 as D (5 bases). The germline CDR1 and CDR2 sequences are SGHRS and YFSETQ. The V gene lost 2 bases and the J gene lost 1 base, with 9 bases spanning the gap. The CDR3 spans 14 residues. The part of the CDR3 DNA that was read is TGCGCCAGCAGCTTCGGGGTTACCCAAGAGACC. It is translated as CASSFGVTQET. The full-length CDR3 reads as CASSFGVTQETQYF.

This clone occurred many times. The read terminates 3 residues before the CDR3 end, so the remaining end is supplied by the germline J gene. V and J are TRBV5-5 and TRBJ2-5; the D gene is possibly TRBD2 (5 bases). Germline V gene lookup returns CDR1 SGHKS and CDR2 YYEKEE (reference sequence). V lost 3 bases to trimming and J lost 4 bases, with 7 bases between them. This CDR3 spans 12 amino acids. The covered CDR3 bases are TGTGCCAGCAGCTCCGGGGTAGAGACC. It yields the protein CASSSGVET. The entire CDR3 protein reads CASSSGVETQYF.

This clone was counted at least ten times. The read comes to an end 3 residues before the CDR3 does, leaving the germline J gene to fill in the end. This chain links TRBV4-1 with TRBJ2-1; 9 bases line up with TRBD1. The germline V gene has CDR1 MGHRA and CDR2 YSYEKL. V dropped 4 bases and J dropped 8; count of bases not matched to a gene: 6. The CDR3 has 14 residues. CDR3 DNA (partial): TGCGCCAGCAGCCCACAGGGGGCAGGCTATGAG. Protein product: CASSPQGAGYE. The entire CDR3 is CASSPQGAGYEQFF.

This clone was observed many times. Sequencing ends 3 residues short of the CDR3 end; the germline J gene provides the rest. The V call is TRBV6-2 or TRBV6-3, the J call TRBJ1-2; D is perhaps TRBD1 (6 bases). Per the germline V gene, CDR1 is MNHEY and CDR2 is SVGEGT. There are 15 residues in the CDR3. The CDR3 reads CASSSWTADTYDYTF. The DNA read from the CDR3 is TGTGCCAGCAGTAGTTGGACAGCCGACACCTACGAC.

This clone showed up many times. Sequencing ends 3 residues short of the CDR3 end; the germline J gene provides the rest. This rearrangement joins TRBV5-1 to TRBJ1-5; 8 nucleotides agree with TRBD1. The CDR3 is 16 residues long. Unmatched junction bases numbered 9, after V lost 0 bases and J lost 7 bases. Germline V gives CDR1 SGHRS, CDR2 YFSETQ. The CDR3 is CASSLGQGQGIQPQHF. CDR3 bases read: TGCGCCAGCAGCTTGGGACAAGGACAGGGTATCCAGCCC.

In its sample, this clone was seen many times. The CDR3 end lies 3 residues beyond the end of the read and is filled in from the germline J gene. The chain carries TRBV19 and TRBJ1-6, with 8 bases matching TRBD1. The CDR3 sequence is 15 residues long. Germline V gene data show CDR1 as LNHDA and CDR2 as SQIVND (reference sequence). The V gene end was trimmed by 3 bases and the J gene end by 10 bases; junction bases not matched to a gene: 8. CDR3 DNA, as far as it was read: TGTGCCAGTAGTATTAAACAGGGGGATGAATCACCC. This gives the protein CASSIKQGDESP. The CDR3, in full, reads CASSIKQGDESPLHF.

At least ten counts were recorded for this clone. The observed sequence ends 3 residues before the CDR3 terminus, with the missing tail filled in from the germline J gene. V is TRBV20-1 and J is TRBJ2-7; 8 bases align to TRBD2. Trimming cost V 4 bases and J 1 base; bases outside gene matches: 9. The germline gives CDR1 DFQATT, CDR2 SNEGSKA (reference sequence). The CDR3 spans 15 residues. The CDR3 region is CSAMPLREDSYEQYF. CDR3 bases read: TGCAGTGCTATGCCCCTGCGGGAGGATTCCTACGAG.

By share, this clone ranks as medium-sized. The covered CDR3 bases are TGTGCCAGCAGCTCCCTCGACAGGGACACAGATACG. It is translated as CASSSLDRDTDT. From start to end, the CDR3 is CASSSLDRDTDTQYF. This chain connects TRBV5-6 to TRBJ2-3, with 7 positions matching TRBD1. The DNA ends 3 residues before the CDR3 does, and the rest of the CDR3 is filled in from the germline J gene. This CDR3 comprises 15 residues. CDR1 and CDR2 (germline): SGHDT, YYEEEE. Germline trimming cut 3 bases from V and 2 bases from J; bases unmatched to any gene: 6. Drawing the rest from reference TRBV5-6 and TRBJ2-3, the complete variable domain is DAGVTQSPTHLIKTRGQQVTLRCSPKSGHDTVSWYQQALGQGPQFIFQYYEEEERQRGNFPDRFSGHQFPNYSSELNVNALLLGDSALYLCASSSLDRDTDTQYFGPGTRLTVL.

This clone was found many times. The CDR3 extends 3 residues past the end of the read, so its final part is completed from the germline J gene. The chain joins TRBV20-1 to TRBJ2-5; 10 nucleotides agree with TRBD1. The CDR3 has 14 residues. Trimming took 6 bases from V and 4 from J; bases not matched to a gene: 8. Germline assignment: CDR1 DFQATT and CDR2 SNEGSKA (reference sequence). CDR3 loop: CSATTGGTGETQYF. Incomplete CDR3 DNA: TGCAGTGCCACGACAGGGGGCACGGGAGAGACC.

This clone was seen repeatedly, ten times or more. The CDR3 goes on 3 residues after the read ends, and that part is filled in from the germline J gene. The V and J genes are TRBV20-1 and TRBJ2-1; 8 bases are a match to TRBD2. After removal of 7 bases from V and 2 bases from J, the junction contained 16 bases not matched to a gene. The germline gives CDR1 DFQATT, CDR2 SNEGSKA (reference sequence). This CDR3 is 17 amino acids long. The CDR3 is CSGRGTRLGGTYNEQFF. CDR3 DNA (partial): TGCAGTGGTAGGGGGACTAGATTGGGAGGAACCTACAATGAG.

This clone was recorded many times. The read ends 3 residues before the CDR3 terminus; that terminus is restored from the germline J gene. The rearrangement joins TRBV5-1 to TRBJ1-1; no clear D. Trimming removed 4 bases at V and 5 bases at J, with 12 bases between. There are 13 residues in the CDR3. The germline V gene has CDR1 SGHRS and CDR2 YFSETQ. The sequenced part of the CDR3 DNA is TGCGCCAGCAGCGTTTACGACGGGACTGAA. Translating gives CASSVYDGTE. The whole CDR3 sequence is CASSVYDGTEAFF.

This clone was picked up many times. The read gets to within 3 residues of the CDR3 end, and the germline J gene fills in the rest. The V call is TRBV14, the J call TRBJ1-6, with a weak D call TRBD1 (5 bases). The CDR3 consists of 16 residues. Trimming cost V 0 bases and J 10 bases, with 16 bases left between them. Germline lookup yields CDR1 SGHDN and CDR2 FVKESK. The CDR3 bases that were read are TGTGCCAGCAGCCAAGATCTGTTCCAGTCAGGGTCACCC. Amino acids: CASSQDLFQSGSP. The CDR3 reads in full as CASSQDLFQSGSPLHF.

This clone was recorded at least ten times. The read gets to within 3 residues of the CDR3 end, and the germline J gene fills in the rest. V usage is TRBV6-1 and J usage is TRBJ2-1; D is perhaps TRBD2 (5 bases). Between the trimmed V and J ends, which lost 2 bases and 2 bases, there was a span of 7 bases. Germline assignment: CDR1 MNHNS and CDR2 SASEGT. The CDR3 totals 14 residues. The CDR3 loop reads CASSEPSTYNEQFF. CDR3 bases read: TGTGCCAGCAGTGAACCTAGCACCTACAATGAG.

This clone was observed many times. The sequenced part of the CDR3 DNA is TGTGCCAGCAGTTTAGGGCACCCAATTAACTATGGC. Encoded protein: CASSLGHPINYG. The full CDR3 reads CASSLGHPINYGYTF. The chain links TRBV12-3 or TRBV12-4 to TRBJ1-2; no definite D call. From the germline J gene comes the end of the CDR3, since the read stops 3 residues before it. V lost 1 base to trimming and J lost 1 base, with 10 bases between them. CDR3 size: 15 residues.

This clone was counted many times. The sequence runs out 3 residues before the end of the CDR3; the remainder is reconstructed from the germline J gene. J is TRBJ2-2 and V is TRBV5-1, with D possibly TRBD1 on 5 matching bases. Trimming took 8 bases from V and 5 from J, leaving 13 bases between them. The CDR3 runs 13 residues. The germline V gene has CDR1 SGHRS and CDR2 YFSETQ. CDR3 loop: CASSLGETGELFF. The CDR3 bases that were read are TGCGCCAGTAGTCTAGGGGAAACCGGGGAG. Filled out from reference TRBV5-1 and TRBJ2-2, the complete variable domain reads KAGVTQTPRYLIKTRGQQVTLSCSPISGHRSVSWYQQTPGQGLQFLFEYFSETQRNKGNFPGRFSGRQFSNSRSEMNVSTLELGDSALYLCASSLGETGELFFGEGSRLTVL.

This clone has ten or more counts. The DNA ends 3 residues before the CDR3 does, and the rest of the CDR3 is filled in from the germline J gene. V usage is TRBV7-2 and J usage is TRBJ1-2; D uncertain. The CDR3 length is 13 residues. The germline V gene has CDR1 SGHTA and CDR2 FQGNSA. The DNA read from the CDR3 is TGTGCCAGCAGCTACGACACCACCTCCGGC. Amino acids: CASSYDTTSG. The entire CDR3 sequence reads CASSYDTTSGYTF. Looking up the rest from reference TRBV7-2 and TRBJ1-2 gives the full variable domain: GAGVSQSPSNKVTEKGKDVELRCDPISGHTALYWYRQSLGQGLEFLIYFQGNSAPDKSGLPSDRFSAERTGGSVSTLTIQRTQQEDSAVYLCASSYDTTSGYTFGSGTRLTVV.

This clone was counted ten times or more. The observed sequence ends 3 residues before the CDR3 terminus, with the missing tail filled in from the germline J gene. The V call is TRBV20-1, the J call TRBJ2-3, with 13 positions matching TRBD2. The CDR3 runs 22 residues. Germline CDR1 reads DFQATT; CDR2 reads SNEGSKA (reference sequence). The junction had 24 bases not matched to a gene; V was cut back by 1 base and J by 5 bases. The part of the CDR3 DNA that was read is TGCAGTGCTAGAGGAGTGGACAGGGCCCTCAAGAGGACTAGCGGGAGAGGAGATACG. Protein product: CSARGVDRALKRTSGRGDT. The entire CDR3 protein is CSARGVDRALKRTSGRGDTQYF.

This clone was counted at least ten times. The sequence runs out 3 residues before the end of the CDR3; the remainder is reconstructed from the germline J gene. The gene calls are TRBV16 and TRBJ2-6; D unclear. V was trimmed by 0 bases and J by 0 bases, leaving 6 bases between them. CDR3 length: 16 residues. Germline-derived CDR1 and CDR2 are KGHSY and FQNENV. CDR3 bases read: TGTGCCAGCAGCCAATCAGCCACCTCTGGGGCCAACGTC. Amino acids: CASSQSATSGANV. The entire CDR3 protein reads CASSQSATSGANVLTF.

This clone was seen repeatedly, ten times or more. The read falls 3 residues short of the CDR3 end, and the missing part is taken from the germline J gene. V gene TRBV5-6 combines with J gene TRBJ2-5; TRBD2 matches at 7 bases. This CDR3 contains 15 residues. Germline CDR1 reads SGHDT; CDR2 reads YYEEEE. Trimming took 0 bases from V and 4 from J; bases not matched to a gene: 6. This chain's CDR3 is CASSLVTSLGETQYF. The part of the CDR3 DNA that was read is TGTGCCAGCAGCTTGGTGACTAGCCTGGGAGAGACC.

This clone was detected many times. The read stops 3 residues short of the end of the CDR3; the missing end is completed from the germline J gene. V and J are TRBV20-1 and TRBJ1-4; D call uncertain. V shed 7 bases and J shed 0 bases, with 15 bases lying between them. This CDR3 comprises 15 residues. Germline CDR1 and CDR2: DFQATT and SNEGSKA (reference sequence). The CDR3 spells CSVSAPGTTNEKLFF. CDR3 DNA, as far as it was read: TGCAGTGTCTCCGCCCCGGGTACAACTAATGAAAAA.